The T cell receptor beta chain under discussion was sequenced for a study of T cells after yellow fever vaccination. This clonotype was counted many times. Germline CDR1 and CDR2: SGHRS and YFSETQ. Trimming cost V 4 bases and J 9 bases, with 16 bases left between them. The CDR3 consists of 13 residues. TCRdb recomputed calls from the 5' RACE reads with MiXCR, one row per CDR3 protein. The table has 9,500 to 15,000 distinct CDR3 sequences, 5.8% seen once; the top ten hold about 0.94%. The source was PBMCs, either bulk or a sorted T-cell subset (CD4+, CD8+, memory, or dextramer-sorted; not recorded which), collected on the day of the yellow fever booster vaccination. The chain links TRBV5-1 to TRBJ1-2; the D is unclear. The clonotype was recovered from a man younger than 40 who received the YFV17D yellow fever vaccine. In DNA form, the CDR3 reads TGCGCCAGCAGCGACTCAGGAAAGATTAGCTACACCTTC. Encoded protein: CASSDSGKISYTF.